The source of this TCR beta chain is a study of blood T cell repertoires in COVID-19. For the study at large: Acute-phase and convalescent COVID-19 samples originated in the United States, Italy and Spain. The analysed material was cDNA or gDNA that came from T cells, B-cell-depleted T cells, or PBMCs.

Original processing notes: Estimates of nucleated cell counts were drawn from the amplification of reference gene primers. Assay used: immunoSEQ multiplex PCR; TCRdb lists only in-frame clones, some missing. V and J calls and clone size follow that table, whereas D and trimming were derived from the DNA. The table has approximately 92,000 clones, around 67% seen once. CDR1 GTSNPN and CDR2 SVGIG come from the germline V gene (reference sequence). The ends were cut back, 4 bases at V and 7 bases at J, with 11 bases in the middle. There are 12 residues in the CDR3. The sample comprised peripheral blood. The clonotype comes from a woman between 55 and 75 years old in a cohort sampled during active or convalescent COVID-19. The V call is TRBV30, the J call TRBJ2-1; D unresolved. CDR3 sequence: CAWIPGYNEQFF. The CDR3 bases are TGTGCCTGGATCCCAGGCTATAATGAGCAGTTCTTC.